Below, 30 T cell receptor beta chains from the same sample are listed, as sequenced in a study of T-cell memory formation after mild COVID-19. Via MiXCR, TCRdb re-called the 5' RACE reads, giving one row per CDR3 protein. The sample includes about 470,000 distinct CDR3 sequences, roughly 25% of them seen just once. Sequencing was done on a sample of PBMCs or a T cell subset sorted from them (not recorded which). The receptor source for this set is an adult woman who had mild COVID-19 (a few samples of this study predate the infection). Cell type and time point are not known.

The chain carries TRBV4-1 and TRBJ2-7; D is possibly TRBD1 or TRBD2 (5 bases each). This CDR3 comprises 13 residues. Germline V gene sequence: CDR1 MGHRA, CDR2 YSYEKL. V was trimmed by 4 bases and J by 4 bases, leaving 11 bases between them. The chain's CDR3 is CASSPRDPYEQYF. CDR3 bases: TGCGCCAGCAGCCCGAGGGACCCTTACGAGCAGTACTTC.

This clonotype was seen a few times. J is TRBJ2-3 and V is TRBV5-1; possibly TRBD1 for D (6 bases). Trimming left V 4 bases short and J 0 bases short, with 15 bases between. CDR1 is SGHRS and CDR2 is YFSETQ in the germline V gene. CDR3 length: 16 amino acids. CDR3 in DNA: TGCGCCAGCAGCCTTACAGGGTACCCCAGCACAGATACGCAGTATTTT. Its translation: CASSLTGYPSTDTQYF.

This clonotype was seen only a few times. This chain joins TRBV5-1 and TRBJ2-7; D unresolved. CDR1 SGHRS and CDR2 YFSETQ come from the germline V gene. CDR3 length equals 15 residues. Trimming stripped 1 base from V and 0 bases from J, with 11 bases between. As DNA, the CDR3 is TGCGCCAGCAGCTTGACCAGAGTTAACTCCTACGAGCAGTACTTC. Residues: CASSLTRVNSYEQYF.

This clonotype was observed a handful of times. The V and J genes are TRBV12-3 or TRBV12-4 and TRBJ2-7; the match to TRBD2 covers 7 bases. The CDR3 covers 12 residues. Trimming removed 6 bases from V and 5 bases from J; junction bases left unmatched: 4. In DNA form, the CDR3 reads TGTGCCAGCAGGGGGACTACGGACGAGCAGTACTTC. The encoded protein is CASRGTTDEQYF.

V gene TRBV24-1 combines with J gene TRBJ2-3; 10 bases fit TRBD2. The CDR3 runs to 16 residues. V gave up 4 bases and J gave up 0 bases; unmatched junction bases: 3. The V gene's germline CDR1 is KGHDR and CDR2 SFDVKD. CDR3 residues: CATSDPGLASTDTQYF. For the CDR3, the DNA is TGTGCCACCAGTGACCCGGGACTAGCGAGCACAGATACGCAGTATTTT.

At least ten counts were recorded for this clonotype. The CDR3 region has the DNA TGCGCCAGCAGCTTGGACGGGAACCTTGGCAATGAGCAGTTCTTC. Protein sequence: CASSLDGNLGNEQFF. This chain links TRBV5-1 with TRBJ2-1, with D perhaps matching TRBD2 (5 bases). V was clipped by 0 bases and J by 6 bases, with 13 bases between them. The germline gives CDR1 SGHRS, CDR2 YFSETQ. This CDR3 has 15 amino acids.

The chain combines TRBV27 with TRBJ2-3, with 9 bases fitting TRBD2. CDR1 and CDR2 from the germline V gene are MNHEY and SMNVEV (reference sequence). This CDR3 contains 17 residues. J gave up 0 bases and V 5 bases, and 9 bases lay outside the gene matches. This CDR3 reads CASSPIGTSPSTDTQYF. The CDR3 bases are TGTGCCAGCAGTCCAATAGGGACTAGCCCAAGCACAGATACGCAGTATTTT.

This chain connects TRBV7-2 to TRBJ2-3; the D gene is possibly TRBD1 (7 bases). The CDR3 consists of 19 residues. CDR1 and CDR2 from the germline V gene are SGHTA and FQGNSA. The ends were cut back, 8 bases at V and 2 bases at J, with 29 bases in the middle. The DNA of the CDR3 is TGTGCCAGCTTACATTCAGGGGGGCAGGGTCGAACCCCCACAGATACGCAGTATTTT. Translating it yields CASLHSGGQGRTPTDTQYF.

This rearrangement joins TRBV7-2 to TRBJ1-2; tentatively, D is TRBD1 (6 bases). V was cut by 5 bases and J by 3 bases, with 13 bases left in between. The CDR3 length is 14 residues. Germline V gene data show CDR1 as SGHTA and CDR2 as FQGNSA. The CDR3 DNA follows: TGTGCCAGCAGCCGAAGGCACAGGGACTATGGCTACACCTTC. Its translation: CASSRRHRDYGYTF.

This chain connects TRBV4-1 to TRBJ1-6; D gene ambiguous. Germline loops: CDR1 MGHRA, CDR2 YSYEKL. The CDR3 is 16 residues long. Trimming removed 3 bases from V and 7 bases from J, with 16 bases in between. CDR3 in DNA: TGCGCCAGCAGCCACGAACCGGACGAAGTGAATTCACCCCTCCACTTT. It translates to CASSHEPDEVNSPLHF.

The chain uses TRBV29-1 and TRBJ2-7, with 8 positions matching TRBD1. The length of the CDR3 is 13 residues. J gave up 3 bases and V 5 bases, and 6 bases lay outside the gene matches. CDR1 is SQVTM and CDR2 is ANQGSEA in the germline V gene. CDR3 in DNA: TGCAGCGTTTCTCGGGACAGGAGCTACGAGCAGTACTTC. It codes for CSVSRDRSYEQYF.

In this sample, this clonotype turned up a few times. The rearrangement joins TRBV6-5 to TRBJ2-1, with 15 bases lining up with TRBD2. The CDR3 totals 17 residues. Trimming took 6 bases from V and 4 from J; bases not matched to a gene: 7. Per germline, CDR1 MNHEY and CDR2 SVGAGI. The CDR3 sequence is CASRRGLAGGRYNEQFF. CDR3 bases: TGTGCCAGCAGACGGGGACTAGCGGGAGGTAGATACAATGAGCAGTTCTTC.

J is TRBJ2-1 and V is TRBV5-1; 9 nucleotides agree with TRBD1. The germline V gene has CDR1 SGHRS and CDR2 YFSETQ. Trimming at V came to 4 bases and at J to 7 bases, leaving 6 bases not matched to a gene. The CDR3 loop spans 14 amino acids. The CDR3 protein is CASSLQGAQNEQFF. The CDR3 DNA follows: TGCGCCAGCAGCCTACAGGGGGCCCAAAATGAGCAGTTCTTC.

This clonotype occurred a few times. The rearrangement uses TRBV9 and TRBJ2-5, with D perhaps given as TRBD1 or TRBD2 (5 bases each). Germline V gene sequence: CDR1 SGDLS, CDR2 YYNGEE. The V gene lost 0 bases and the J gene lost 5 bases, with 17 bases spanning the gap. The CDR3 consists of 16 residues. CDR3 in amino acids: CASSVDIRGKGETQYF. DNA for the CDR3: TGTGCCAGCAGCGTAGATATCCGAGGGAAGGGGGAGACCCAGTACTTC.

This clonotype has just a few counts. This rearrangement joins TRBV7-3 to TRBJ2-1; D gene uncertain. In germline, CDR1 is SGHTA, CDR2 FQGTGA. Trimming shortened V by 5 bases and J by 5 bases, and 10 bases separated the two germline ends. The CDR3 length is 13 residues. The DNA for the CDR3 is TGTGCCAGCAGCACGTCGGGCCACAATGAGCAGTTCTTC. This translates into CASSTSGHNEQFF.

This clonotype was observed a few times. This chain uses TRBV29-1 with TRBJ2-2; D gene ambiguous. CDR3 length: 13 amino acids. Trimming pared 0 bases from V and 5 bases from J, leaving 7 bases between. CDR1 and CDR2 from the germline V gene are SQVTM and ANQGSEA. The CDR3 region is CSVEDPGTGELFF. In DNA form, the CDR3 reads TGCAGCGTTGAAGATCCCGGAACCGGGGAGCTGTTTTTT.

This clonotype was picked up many times. The chain employs TRBV29-1 and TRBJ2-1; D is undetermined. The V end was cut by 5 bases, the J end by 14 bases, with 13 bases between. CDR3 size: 10 residues. CDR1 SQVTM and CDR2 ANQGSEA come from the germline V gene. For the CDR3, the DNA is TGCAGCGTTCAGGACGTTTTGGAGTTCTTC. Translated: CSVQDVLEFF.

The chain has TRBV15 and TRBJ2-4; D is unresolved. The germline gives CDR1 LNHNV, CDR2 YYDKDF (reference sequence). Trimming left V 1 base short and J 5 bases short, with 15 bases between. This CDR3 is built from 16 residues. CDR3: CATSRAHLGSENIQYF. The CDR3 DNA follows: TGTGCCACCAGCAGAGCCCACCTAGGTTCGGAAAACATTCAGTACTTC.

The chain combines TRBV9 with TRBJ1-5; D is unclear. This CDR3 contains 14 residues. Trimming shortened V by 2 bases and J by 0 bases, and 6 bases separated the two germline ends. Germline V gene sequence: CDR1 SGDLS, CDR2 YYNGEE. Written as DNA, the CDR3 is TGTGCCAGCAGCGTTAGCGATAGCAATCAGCCCCAGCATTTT. Translated: CASSVSDSNQPQHF.

A word on this clonotype: The CDR3 carries no conserved terminal phenylalanine or tryptophan, so it likely arises from a read error. It is unclear where the CDR3 begins or ends on the DNA, so no DNA is shown, and the CDR3 is as TCRdb lists it. V is TRBV27 and J is TRBJ2-3. CDR1 MNHEY and CDR2 SMNVEV come from the germline V gene (reference sequence). The CDR3 spans 9 amino acids, including both terminal residues. The CDR3 sequence: CASSLGHTE.

The chain joins TRBV20-1 to TRBJ1-6; TRBD1 aligns across 9 bases. This CDR3 is built from 14 residues. Trimming took 3 bases from V and 10 from J; bases not matched to a gene: 7. CDR1 is DFQATT and CDR2 is SNEGSKA in the germline V gene (reference sequence). In nucleotides, the CDR3 is TGCAGTGCTAGCAGAGACAGGGGGTACTCACCCCTCCACTTT. Translation gives CSASRDRGYSPLHF.

The table lists this clonotype with a few counts. This chain connects TRBV18 to TRBJ2-3; D unresolved. With 4 bases removed from V and 5 bases from J, the gap between germline ends came to 7 bases. Germline-derived CDR1 and CDR2 are KGHSH and LQKENI. CDR3 size: 12 residues. This chain's CDR3 is CASSRYEDTQYF. CDR3 sequence (DNA): TGTGCCAGCTCACGATATGAAGATACGCAGTATTTT.

This clonotype was seen only a few times. This rearrangement joins TRBV14 to TRBJ2-1; D may be TRBD1 (6 bases). Per germline, CDR1 SGHDN and CDR2 FVKESK. V dropped 2 bases and J dropped 5 bases, with 16 bases sitting between them. The CDR3 runs 16 residues. CDR3 in amino acids: CASSQLGQFLHNEQFF. CDR3 DNA: TGTGCCAGCAGCCAACTCGGACAGTTCCTCCACAATGAGCAGTTCTTC.

The chain employs TRBV29-1 and TRBJ1-3, with D perhaps TRBD1 (5 bases). The CDR3 has 16 amino acids. Per germline, CDR1 SQVTM and CDR2 ANQGSEA. Trimming removed 4 bases from V and 0 bases from J, with 16 bases in between. This CDR3 is CSVVGSAGISGNTIYF. As DNA, the CDR3 is TGCAGCGTTGTTGGTTCGGCAGGGATCTCTGGAAACACCATATATTTT.

This clonotype was picked up one time. The rearrangement links TRBV3-1 to TRBJ2-7; TRBD2 matches 14 bases. This CDR3 comprises 17 residues. V lost 4 bases and J lost 1; bases outside the gene matches: 6. The germline gives CDR1 LGHDT, CDR2 YNNKEL (reference sequence). The CDR3 DNA reads as TGTGCCAGCAGCCCTGGGACTAGCGGGAGTGGATCCTACGAGCAGTACTTC. Its protein is CASSPGTSGSGSYEQYF.

The chain employs TRBV6-1 and TRBJ1-1; D possibly corresponds to TRBD1 (5 bases). Germline lookup yields CDR1 MNHNS and CDR2 SASEGT. The CDR3 is 16 amino acids. The V gene lost 1 base and the J gene lost 11 bases, with 23 bases spanning the gap. DNA for the CDR3: TGTGCCAGCAGTGAAGGGGCAGCTAAACTCCGCCGGGGGGCTTTCTTT. The encoded protein is CASSEGAAKLRRGAFF.

The chain recombines TRBV5-1 with TRBJ1-4, with 7 positions matching TRBD1. CDR1 is SGHRS, CDR2 YFSETQ, per germline. V lost 2 bases and J lost 7; bases outside the gene matches: 5. CDR3 length: 14 amino acids. DNA for the CDR3: TGCGCCAGCAGCTTACAGGGGATCGGTGAAAAACTGTTTTTT. Translating gives CASSLQGIGEKLFF.

J is TRBJ1-1 and V is TRBV5-1, with D perhaps TRBD1 (6 bases). The V gene's germline CDR1 is SGHRS and CDR2 YFSETQ. This CDR3 has 13 amino acids. The ends were cut back, 4 bases at V and 6 bases at J, with 13 bases in the middle. The CDR3 DNA reads TGCGCCAGCAGCGCTCCAGGGGACCCTGAAGCTTTCTTT. As protein: CASSAPGDPEAFF.

This clonotype has a count of ten or more. The rearrangement joins TRBV3-1 to TRBJ2-7; the D gene is possibly TRBD2 (6 bases). This CDR3 contains 13 residues. Trimming removed 4 bases at V and 9 bases at J, with 16 bases between. Germline V gene lookup returns CDR1 LGHDT and CDR2 YNNKEL (reference sequence). The CDR3 sequence is CASSPRDSLGQYF. The CDR3 bases are TGTGCCAGCAGCCCGCGGGACTCGCTGGGGCAGTACTTC.

This clonotype has only a few counts. V and J are TRBV10-3 and TRBJ1-6; TRBD1 might be the D (6 bases). Trimming pared 0 bases from V and 8 bases from J, leaving 23 bases between. The CDR3 contains 19 residues. Looked up from germline, CDR1 is ENHRY and CDR2 is SYGVKD. CDR3 amino acids: CAISESVWRQGFVDSPLHF. In DNA, the CDR3 is TGTGCCATCAGTGAGTCTGTTTGGAGGCAGGGGTTCGTTGATTCACCCCTCCACTTT.